What follows are 18 T cell receptor beta chains derived from one specimen sequenced in a study of identical twins. TCRdb re-called the 5' RACE reads with MiXCR, one entry per CDR3 protein. The sample holds a few hundred thousand distinct CDR3 sequences, about 13% seen once. The same sample was also used in a study of yellow fever vaccine responses in identical twins.

Source material: memory (CD45RO+) T cells sorted from blood. Receptors were obtained from a woman aged 18-29 years in good health.

This clonotype was observed many times. The chain has TRBV20-1 and TRBJ1-6; D is ambiguous. This CDR3 has 15 amino acids. V lost 3 bases to trimming and J lost 5 bases, with 14 bases between them. In germline, CDR1 is DFQATT, CDR2 SNEGSKA (reference sequence). This CDR3 reads CSARIPNTDNSPLHF. The CDR3 DNA sequence: TGCAGTGCTAGGATCCCTAACACAGATAATTCACCCCTCCACTTT.

This clonotype was recorded a few times. V usage is TRBV4-3 and J usage is TRBJ2-1, with D perhaps TRBD2 (6 bases). CDR3 length: 14 residues. The V and J ends lost 3 bases and 7 bases respectively, with 13 bases between them. Germline loops: CDR1 LGHNA, CDR2 YSLEER. CDR3 coding DNA: TGCGCCAGCAGCCAGGGGGGAGCAAGGAATGAGCAGTTCTTC. It encodes CASSQGGARNEQFF.

This clonotype was counted a few times. Sequence at one end of the junction differs from germline and may be a read error. The chain joins TRBV6-5 to TRBJ1-1; D call uncertain. This CDR3 comprises 14 residues. Germline V lookup: CDR1 MNHEY, CDR2 SVGAGI. The DNA of the CDR3 is TGTGCCAGCAGTTACGGTGGGTGGAACATTGAAGCTTTCTTT. Translating gives CASSYGGWNIEAFF.

This clonotype has at least ten counts. The chain links TRBV5-1 to TRBJ2-7; no clear D. Germline-derived CDR1 and CDR2 are SGHRS and YFSETQ. This CDR3 has 14 residues. Trimming stripped 1 base from V and 2 bases from J, with 10 bases between. As DNA, the CDR3 is TGCGCCAGCAGCTTGACGGAGTTAACCTACGAGCAGTACTTC. The encoded protein is CASSLTELTYEQYF.

This clonotype has only one observation. Compared with germline, one end of the junction differs, possibly owing to a read error. This sequence joins TRBV2 and TRBJ2-1; maybe TRBD2 (7 bases). CDR3 length: 15 residues. Germline V lookup: CDR1 SNHLY, CDR2 FYNNEI. The CDR3 DNA reads TGTGCCAGCAGCGAAGGGGGGAGGGCCATCGATGAGCAGTTCTTC. Amino acid sequence: CASSEGGRAIDEQFF.

This clonotype appeared many times. The chain employs TRBV7-9 and TRBJ1-1; D is unclear. The CDR3 totals 13 residues. V lost 1 base and J 5 bases, leaving 8 bases between the germline ends. Germline V gives CDR1 SEHNR, CDR2 FQNEAQ (reference sequence). CDR3 bases: TGTGCCAGCAGCTTAGTTGAACGTACTGAAGCTTTCTTT. Translated: CASSLVERTEAFF.

A few counts support this clonotype. The chain is built from TRBV28 and TRBJ2-1; 9 bases map to TRBD1. Per germline, CDR1 MDHEN and CDR2 SYDVKM. The ends lost 6 bases at V and 4 bases at J; junction bases unmatched: 4. The length of the CDR3 is 14 residues. CDR3 loop: CASRDRGPYNEQFF. The CDR3 bases are TGTGCCAGCAGGGACAGGGGACCATACAATGAGCAGTTCTTC.

This clonotype was recorded only once. A much larger clone lies one base from this, so it may be a read error. The rearrangement links TRBV2 to TRBJ2-7; D is uncertain. V gave up 6 bases and J gave up 3 bases, with 6 bases separating them. From germline, CDR1 is SNHLY and CDR2 FYNNEI. The CDR3 totals 11 residues. The CDR3 sequence: CASSMNYEQYF. In DNA form, the CDR3 reads TGTGCCAGCAGCATGAACTACGAGCAGTACTTC.

This clonotype occurred a few times. The V and J genes are TRBV14 and TRBJ2-5; 11 nucleotides align to TRBD2. This CDR3 has 19 amino acids. Per germline, CDR1 SGHDN and CDR2 FVKESK. V lost 4 bases and J lost 0; bases outside the gene matches: 13. CDR3 in amino acids: CASSPRLAGTSEYQETQYF. CDR3 DNA: TGTGCCAGCAGCCCCCGACTAGCGGGGACGTCCGAATACCAAGAGACCCAGTACTTC. The whole variable domain, filled in from reference TRBV14 and TRBJ2-5, reads EAGVTQFPSHSVIEKGQTVTLRCDPISGHDNLYWYRRVMGKEIKFLLHFVKESKQDESGMPNNRFLAERTGGTYSTLKVQPAELEDSGVYFCASSPRLAGTSEYQETQYFGPGTRLLVL.

This clonotype was seen ten or more times. The V call is TRBV29-1, the J call TRBJ2-7; 9 nucleotides line up with TRBD2. The J segment lost 4 bases and the V segment lost 4 bases, leaving 5 bases of the junction unmatched. Looked up from germline, CDR1 is SQVTM and CDR2 is ANQGSEA. CDR3 size: 13 residues. The DNA for the CDR3 is TGCAGCGTTGTAGCGGGAGCTAGATACGAGCAGTACTTC. Protein sequence: CSVVAGARYEQYF.

This chain joins TRBV6-1 and TRBJ2-6; either TRBD1 or TRBD2 may fit D (5 bases each). Per the germline V gene, CDR1 is MNHNS and CDR2 is SASEGT. The V and J ends lost 5 bases and 0 bases respectively, with 11 bases between them. CDR3 length equals 16 residues. DNA for the CDR3: TGTGCCAGCAGTAGGGACGGAAGCTCTGGGGCCAACGTCCTGACTTTC. As protein: CASSRDGSSGANVLTF.

Ten or more counts support this clonotype. The genes are TRBV29-1 and TRBJ2-2, with unresolved D. This CDR3 spans 13 amino acids. The germline V gene encodes CDR1 SQVTM and CDR2 ANQGSEA. V shed 3 bases and J shed 1 base, with 6 bases lying between them. The CDR3 DNA sequence: TGCAGCGTTGACTGGTGGAACACCGGGGAGCTGTTTTTT. Residues: CSVDWWNTGELFF.

The gene calls are TRBV12-3 or TRBV12-4 and TRBJ2-5, with 9 positions matching TRBD2. Germline trimming cut 6 bases from V and 5 bases from J; bases unmatched to any gene: 13. This CDR3 contains 16 residues. The CDR3 coding sequence is TGTGCCAGCAGCCGGGCCGGCGTAGCGGGAGCGGAGACCCAGTACTTC. The encoded protein is CASSRAGVAGAETQYF.

This chain connects TRBV10-3 to TRBJ2-3; 12 bases are shared with TRBD1. Trimming removed 6 bases from V and 5 bases from J; junction bases left unmatched: 6. Per germline, CDR1 ENHRY and CDR2 SYGVKD. There are 15 residues in the CDR3. CDR3 sequence: CAISGTGGAEDTQYF. The CDR3 nucleotides read TGTGCCATCAGCGGGACAGGGGGCGCGGAAGATACGCAGTATTTT.

Ten or more counts support this clonotype. V gene TRBV5-1 combines with J gene TRBJ2-5; either TRBD1 or TRBD2 may fit D (5 bases each). Germline V gives CDR1 SGHRS, CDR2 YFSETQ. The V and J ends lost 4 bases and 3 bases respectively, with 13 bases between them. This CDR3 has 14 residues. The CDR3 is CASSKGRTEETQYF. The CDR3 DNA is TGCGCCAGCAGCAAGGGACGAACGGAAGAGACCCAGTACTTC.

This clonotype was seen at least ten times. J is TRBJ2-3 and V is TRBV6-4; D ambiguous. This CDR3 contains 14 residues. Trimming pared 3 bases from V and 0 bases from J, leaving 7 bases between. The germline gives CDR1 MRHNA, CDR2 SNTAGT. CDR3 coding DNA: TGTGCCAGCAGTGAGGGCGAGAGCACAGATACGCAGTATTTT. This codes for CASSEGESTDTQYF.

This clonotype was counted ten times or more. In DNA form, the CDR3 reads TGTGCCAGCAGTTCATTGGACAGGGTAACCTACAATGAGCAGTTCTTC. This codes for CASSSLDRVTYNEQFF. The chain employs TRBV28 and TRBJ2-1; 8 nucleotides align to TRBD1. CDR1 and CDR2 (germline): MDHEN, SYDVKM. The CDR3 is made up of 16 amino acids. V was pared by 4 bases and J by 2 bases, with 7 bases of the junction left unmatched.

This clonotype has a handful of counts. This chain connects TRBV2 to TRBJ2-3; TRBD2 agrees at 9 bases. Germline values: CDR1 SNHLY, CDR2 FYNNEI. The CDR3 loop spans 14 amino acids. Trimming at V came to 7 bases and at J to 2 bases, leaving 4 bases not matched to a gene. The CDR3 is CASKPGLATDTQYF. CDR3 nucleotides: TGTGCCAGCAAACCGGGACTAGCCACAGATACGCAGTATTTT.